This T cell receptor beta chain originates from a study of metastatic and nonmetastatic thyroid tumors. Study-wide background: Patients with malignant and benign thyroid disease provided blood and tumor or nodule tissue, whose repertoires were compared.

CDR3 size: 13 residues. Germline V lookup: CDR1 SGHDT, CDR2 YYEEEE. Trimming removed 0 bases from V and 3 bases from J, with 7 bases in between. TCRdb re-called the PCR reads with MiXCR. The repertoire holds more than 40,000 clones, about 4% seen once, with about a tenth in the top ten. The table lists this clone with many counts. The entire patient cohort was treatment-naive prior to thyroid surgery. Sequencing input: blood. The TCR sequence derives from a female donor with papillary thyroid cancer or a benign thyroid nodule (not recorded which). Some clones in this sample may be carry-over from other donors' samples. The chain has TRBV5-6 and TRBJ2-7; D is undetermined. CDR3 coding DNA: TGTGCCAGCAGCTTGGTTCATAGCTACGAGCAGTACTTC. It translates to CASSLVHSYEQYF.